This T cell receptor beta chain was captured in a study of multiple sclerosis patients with progressive multifocal leukoencephalopathy. General study results and limits: Before and during natalizumab, the clones expanded at PML already existed. It is unclear whether the findings reflect JC virus infection or general immunocompromise.

The time point was: about 13 months of natalizumab therapy. Germline values: CDR1 SGHNT, CDR2 YYREEE (reference sequence). Trimming shortened V by 5 bases and J by 1 base, and 12 bases separated the two germline ends. The CDR3 has 14 residues. This was a survey-level run. Clones were read by immunoSEQ multiplex PCR, and TCRdb kept only the in-frame ones, dropping some. Here the sample spans some 27,000 clones, 90% being singletons. A note on this clone: Its antigen is unknown.

This chain connects TRBV5-4 to TRBJ1-1, with D perhaps matching TRBD1 (5 bases). This specimen was PBMCs, taken from a patient treated with natalizumab. This clonotype was sampled from a human donor with multiple sclerosis. This CDR3 reads CASRPGTGNTEAFF. CDR3 nucleotide sequence: TGTGCCAGCAGACCCGGGACCGGGAACACTGAAGCTTTCTTT.